A selection of T cell receptor beta chains follows, all from one sample in a study of CD8 T cells in Susac syndrome. One entry per CDR3 protein results from TCRdb running MiXCR on the immunoSEQ multiplex PCR reads. The data hold around 280,000 distinct CDR3 sequences, with under 95% observed a single time. Sequencing was carried out using CD4+ T cells from PBMCs. All receptors come from a human donor with multiple sclerosis. The CDR3 runs from the conserved cysteine through the conserved F or W. A D gene is named only where the DNA matches it firmly. Clone size appears in some rows only: once, few, many, or a class for an expanded clone.

v_gene	d_gene	j_gene	abundance	CDR3nt	CDR3aa
TRBV3-1	.	TRBJ2-2	few	TGTGCCAGCAGCCAATCGAACACCGGGGAGCTGTTTTTT	CASSQSNTGELFF
TRBV23-1	TRBD1	TRBJ2-5	.	TGCGCCAGCTATGAAAGTGACAGGGTAGAGACCCAGTACTTC	CASYESDRVETQYF
TRBV7-7	.	TRBJ2-1	.	TGTGCTAGCAGCGAGCCGGGGGATGAGCAGTTCTTC	CASSEPGDEQFF
TRBV12-3/TRBV12-4	TRBD2	TRBJ2-3	once	TGTGCCAGCAGTTTAGATCTAGCGGGAGATACGCAGTATTTT	CASSLDLAGDTQYF
TRBV12-3/TRBV12-4	.	TRBJ1-2	.	TGTGCCAGCAGCCTTCAGGGAGTTCTATGGAATGGCTACACCTTC	CASSLQGVLWNGYTF
TRBV5-1	TRBD1	TRBJ1-2	.	TGCGCCAGCAGCTTGGAGACAGGGGATACTGGCTACACCTTC	CASSLETGDTGYTF
TRBV7-9	.	TRBJ2-1	.	TGTGCCAGCAGCTTAGCGGGATTACAAGATGAGCAGTTCTTC	CASSLAGLQDEQFF
TRBV7-2	.	TRBJ2-3	.	TGTGCCAGCAGCTTAGGGGCCAGGGCAGATACGCAGTATTTT	CASSLGARADTQYF
TRBV6-2/TRBV6-3	.	TRBJ1-2	.	TGTGCCAGCAGTTACATTACCCTCGGAAACTATGGCTACACCTTC	CASSYITLGNYGYTF
TRBV18	TRBD1	TRBJ1-2	.	TGTGCCAGCTCACCGGGGACAGGACGGACCTATGGCTACACCTTC	CASSPGTGRTYGYTF
TRBV6-1	TRBD2	TRBJ2-2	.	TGTGCCAGCACGGGGGGGACGCTTATGACCGGGGAGCTGTTTTTT	CASTGGTLMTGELFF
TRBV4-1	.	TRBJ1-1	.	TGCGCCAGCAGCCAAGATAGCGGGGCGAGGTACACTGAAGCTTTCTTT	CASSQDSGARYTEAFF
TRBV11-1	TRBD2	TRBJ2-7	.	TGTGCCAGCAGCTCCCAACTAGCGGGAGTTCTCGAGCAGTACTTC	CASSSQLAGVLEQYF
TRBV15	TRBD1	TRBJ1-1	.	TGTGCCACCAGCAGAGTGGACAGGTGGGCTGAAGCTTTCTTT	CATSRVDRWAEAFF
TRBV19	.	TRBJ1-5	.	TGTGCCAGTAGTAGAGGGAACGGCAATCAGCCCCAGCATTTT	CASSRGNGNQPQHF
TRBV13	TRBD1	TRBJ1-6	.	TGTGCCAGCAGCGCGACCAGGGGGCAGATTTCACCCCTCCACTTT	CASSATRGQISPLHF
TRBV7-2	TRBD2	TRBJ2-3	.	TGTGCCAGCAGCTTAAGTCCTAGCGGGAGGGGGGGGCCAGATACGCAGTATTTT	CASSLSPSGRGGPDTQYF
TRBV12-3/TRBV12-4	.	TRBJ2-5	.	TGTGCCAGCACCAAGGACCCTAGCCAGGAGACCCAGTACTTC	CASTKDPSQETQYF
TRBV12-3/TRBV12-4	.	TRBJ2-5	once	TGTGCCAGCAGCCGGACGTATGAGACCCAGTACTTC	CASSRTYETQYF
TRBV5-6	.	TRBJ1-1	.	TGTGCCAGCAGCCCACTTGGGGGAGTAGGAGGGTACACTGAAGCTTTCTTT	CASSPLGGVGGYTEAFF
TRBV19	.	TRBJ2-7	.	TGTGCCAGTGCTAATGAGGAAAGTTCCTACGAGCAGTACTTC	CASANEESSYEQYF
TRBV27	.	TRBJ1-1	.	TGTGCCAGCAGTTCCCCCCCGGGAAAAACTGAAGCTTTCTTT	CASSSPPGKTEAFF
TRBV14	.	TRBJ2-3	.	TGTGCCAGCAGCCTAGGGGGAAAGGGCCGCACAGATACGCAGTATTTT	CASSLGGKGRTDTQYF
TRBV20-1	TRBD1	TRBJ1-5	.	TGCAGTGCGAGGACAGGGCTCGCTGGTCCTAATCAGCCCCAGCATTTT	CSARTGLAGPNQPQHF
TRBV20-1	TRBD2	TRBJ2-7	.	TGCAGTGCTAGACCTGCTAGCGGGAGCTCCTACGAGCAGTACTTC	CSARPASGSSYEQYF
TRBV30	.	TRBJ1-2	.	TGTGCCTGGAGTGCACAGACCTATGGCTACACCTTC	CAWSAQTYGYTF
TRBV19	TRBD1	TRBJ1-5	.	TGTGCCAGTAGTCGGGACAGGGCTGGCAATCAGCCCCAGCATTTT	CASSRDRAGNQPQHF
TRBV7-3	.	TRBJ2-1	.	TGTGCCAGCAGCTTGACCTCCTACAATGAGCAGTTCTTC	CASSLTSYNEQFF
TRBV15	.	TRBJ2-2	once	TGTGCCACCAGCAGAGAACAACCGGGGACCGGGGCGCTGTTTTTT	CATSREQPGTGALFF
TRBV6-6	.	TRBJ1-2	.	TGTGCCAGCAGTTATAGGAGGGACAACTATGGCTACACCTTC	CASSYRRDNYGYTF
TRBV19	TRBD1	TRBJ1-6	.	TGTGCCAGTAGTCCGGGACAGTATAATTCACCCCTCCACTTT	CASSPGQYNSPLHF
TRBV7-9	.	TRBJ1-2	.	TGTGCCAGCATCCTCTTCGGGCCCAGTGAGGGCTACACCTTC	CASILFGPSEGYTF
TRBV7-2	TRBD2	TRBJ2-2	.	TGTGCCAGCAGCTTCAGCGGGAGAGGTACCGGGGAGCTGTTTTTT	CASSFSGRGTGELFF
TRBV29-1	.	TRBJ2-3	.	TGCAGCGTCGACGGAGGGGGCCCGACTGATACGCAGTATTTT	CSVDGGGPTDTQYF
TRBV6-2/TRBV6-3	.	TRBJ1-2	.	TGTGCCTCCAGAACCGGAACAGTCTATGGCTACACCTTC	CASRTGTVYGYTF
TRBV14	TRBD2	TRBJ2-2	.	TGTGCCAGCGCAGCCCCGGGACTACCTCACACCGGGGAGCTGTTTTTT	CASAAPGLPHTGELFF
TRBV6-2/TRBV6-3	.	TRBJ1-6	.	TGTGCCAGCCGCCCTTGGACAGACGGGAATTCACCCCTCCACTTT	CASRPWTDGNSPLHF
TRBV2	TRBD2	TRBJ2-7	.	TGTGCCAGCTCCCTGCGGGGGTCTAACGAGCAGTACTTC	CASSLRGSNEQYF
TRBV21-1	.	TRBJ2-1	.	TGTGCCAGCAGCATCTGGGGACACACTCACAATGAGCAGTTCTTC	CASSIWGHTHNEQFF
TRBV5-4	.	TRBJ1-2	.	TGTGCCAGCAGCTTGGTTCGGGGGAACTATGGCTACACCTTC	CASSLVRGNYGYTF
TRBV20-1	.	TRBJ2-1	.	TGCAGTGCTATGACCCCCGGCCCGAATGAGCAGTTCTTC	CSAMTPGPNEQFF
TRBV28	.	TRBJ1-1	.	TGTGCCACCTTAGGGCCGGGCGACAAAGCTTTCTTT	CATLGPGDKAFF
TRBV6-4	TRBD2	TRBJ2-3	.	TGTGCCAGCAGTGAAACTAGCGGGGGGGCCGCAGATACGCAGTATTTT	CASSETSGGAADTQYF
TRBV4-1	TRBD2	TRBJ2-2	.	TGCGCCAGCAGCCACGTAGCGGGACACAGCGGGGAGCTGTTTTTT	CASSHVAGHSGELFF
TRBV4-3	.	TRBJ1-2	.	TGCGCCAGCAGCCAAGAGCCCTCGGGGTCCGACTATGGCTACACCTTC	CASSQEPSGSDYGYTF
TRBV6-2/TRBV6-3	.	TRBJ1-5	.	TGTGCCTGCAGTCTTTCGCCACCAAATCAGCCCCAGCATTTT	CACSLSPPNQPQHF
TRBV15	.	TRBJ1-1	.	TGTGCCACCAGCAGAGACAGGGCGGTTATGAACACTGAAGCTTTCTTT	CATSRDRAVMNTEAFF
TRBV5-1	TRBD2	TRBJ2-1	.	TGCGCCAGCAGCTTGCGGACTAGCGAACTTGCCAATGAGCAGTTCTTC	CASSLRTSELANEQFF
TRBV5-4	.	TRBJ2-3	.	TGTGCCAGCAGCCCGTGGACCTCAGATACGCAGTATTTT	CASSPWTSDTQYF
TRBV2	.	TRBJ1-2	.	TGTGCCAGCACCTCGGCCGGGACATTGAACTATGGCTACACCTTC	CASTSAGTLNYGYTF
TRBV6-5	TRBD2	TRBJ2-2	once	TGTGCCAGCACCCGGGGGGAGCTCGGCACCGGGGAGCTGTTTTTT	CASTRGELGTGELFF
TRBV12-3/TRBV12-4	TRBD1	TRBJ2-7	.	TGTGCCAGCGGCCTGTGGACAGGTCATTCAGCTGGGGAGCAGTACTTC	CASGLWTGHSAGEQYF
TRBV4-1	.	TRBJ1-4	.	TGCGCCAGCAGCCGGGCCGGGACCTACGAAAAACTGTTTTTT	CASSRAGTYEKLFF
TRBV7-9	.	TRBJ1-1	.	TGTGCCAGCAGTTTAGGGACACTGAACACTGAAGCTTTCTTT	CASSLGTLNTEAFF
TRBV5-1	.	TRBJ1-1	.	TGCGCCAGCAGCTTTGGGGGGGCGAACACTGAAGCTTTCTTT	CASSFGGANTEAFF